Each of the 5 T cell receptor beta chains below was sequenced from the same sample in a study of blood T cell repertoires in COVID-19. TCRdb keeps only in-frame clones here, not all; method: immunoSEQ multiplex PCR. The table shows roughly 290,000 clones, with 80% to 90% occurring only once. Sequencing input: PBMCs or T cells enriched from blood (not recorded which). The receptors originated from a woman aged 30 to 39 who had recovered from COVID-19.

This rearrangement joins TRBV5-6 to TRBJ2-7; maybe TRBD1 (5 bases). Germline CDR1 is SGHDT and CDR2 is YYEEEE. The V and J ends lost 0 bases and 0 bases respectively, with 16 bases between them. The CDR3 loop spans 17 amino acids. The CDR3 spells CASSLEGAGLVSYEQYF. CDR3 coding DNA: TGTGCCAGCAGCTTGGAAGGAGCAGGGCTGGTCTCCTACGAGCAGTACTTC. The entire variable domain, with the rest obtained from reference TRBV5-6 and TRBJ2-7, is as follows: DAGVTQSPTHLIKTRGQQVTLRCSPKSGHDTVSWYQQALGQGPQFIFQYYEEEERQRGNFPDRFSGHQFPNYSSELNVNALLLGDSALYLCASSLEGAGLVSYEQYFGPGTRLTVT.

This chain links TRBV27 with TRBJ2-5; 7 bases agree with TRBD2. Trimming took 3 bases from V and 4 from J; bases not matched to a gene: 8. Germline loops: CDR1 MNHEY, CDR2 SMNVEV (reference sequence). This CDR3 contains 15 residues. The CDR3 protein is CASSFLGREGETQYF. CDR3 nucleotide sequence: TGTGCCAGCAGTTTTTTGGGCAGGGAGGGAGAGACCCAGTACTTC.

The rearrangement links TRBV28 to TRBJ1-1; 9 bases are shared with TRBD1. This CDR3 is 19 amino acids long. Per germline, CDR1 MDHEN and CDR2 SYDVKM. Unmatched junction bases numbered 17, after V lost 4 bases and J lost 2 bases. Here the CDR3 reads CASSSIWGTWDRDNTEAFF. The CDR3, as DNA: TGTGCCAGCAGTTCCATATGGGGGACGTGGGACAGGGATAACACTGAAGCTTTCTTT.

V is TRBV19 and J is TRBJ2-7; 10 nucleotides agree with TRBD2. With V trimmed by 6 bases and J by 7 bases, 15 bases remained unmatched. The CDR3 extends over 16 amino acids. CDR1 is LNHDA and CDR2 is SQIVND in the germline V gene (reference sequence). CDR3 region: CASSSPSSGGTGEQYF. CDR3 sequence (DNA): TGTGCCAGTAGCTCCCCCTCTAGCGGGGGAACGGGGGAGCAGTACTTC. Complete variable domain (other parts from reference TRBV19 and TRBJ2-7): DGGITQSPKYLFRKEGQNVTLSCEQNLNHDAMYWYRQDPGQGLRLIYYSQIVNDFQKGDIAEGYSVSREKKESFPLTVTSAQKNPTAFYLCASSSPSSGGTGEQYFGPGTRLTVT.

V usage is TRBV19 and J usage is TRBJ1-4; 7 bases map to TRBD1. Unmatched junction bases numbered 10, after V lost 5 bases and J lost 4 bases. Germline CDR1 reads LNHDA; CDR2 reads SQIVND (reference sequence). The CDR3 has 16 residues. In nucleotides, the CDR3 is TGTGCCAGTAGTGCCGCCCTGGGACAGAATAATGAAAAACTGTTTTTT. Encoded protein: CASSAALGQNNEKLFF.